These 20 T cell receptor beta chains were sequenced from one sample in a study of metastatic and nonmetastatic thyroid tumors. MiXCR was used by TCRdb to re-call the PCR reads. The sample records over 15,000 clones, roughly 13% being singletons. Each patient went into thyroid surgery without having received any treatment. Specimen: blood. The receptor source for this set is a female donor with papillary thyroid cancer or a benign thyroid nodule (not recorded which). Some clones in this sample may be carry-over from other donors' samples.

A note on this clone: The conserved phenylalanine or tryptophan normally closing the CDR3 is absent here, so this likely arose from a read error. The J gene is TRBJ1-1, the V gene TRBV29-1; maybe TRBD1 (5 bases). The V and J ends lost 7 bases and 0 bases respectively, with 12 bases between them. Per germline, CDR1 SQVTM and CDR2 ANQGSEA. The CDR3 consists of 13 residues. This chain's CDR3 is CSAEWTLNTEAFC. The CDR3 region has the DNA TGCAGCGCTGAGTGGACATTGAACACTGAAGCTTTCTGT.

This clone was picked up many times. CDR3 residues: CASSDEGVVTEAFF. CDR3 nucleotides: TGTGCCAGCAGTGACGAGGGGGTCGTCACTGAAGCTTTCTTT. The J gene is TRBJ1-1, the V gene TRBV2, with a weak D call TRBD1 (6 bases). Germline loops: CDR1 SNHLY, CDR2 FYNNEI. CDR3 length equals 14 residues. The V and J ends lost 3 bases and 4 bases respectively, with 12 bases between them.

This clone was recorded many times. The V gene is TRBV11-3, the J gene TRBJ1-1; D possibly corresponds to TRBD1 (6 bases). This CDR3 has 14 amino acids. Germline V gene data show CDR1 as SGHNT and CDR2 as YENEEA. V lost 5 bases and J lost 6, with 16 bases in between. The CDR3 loop is CASSGTTGSSEAFF. In DNA form, the CDR3 reads TGTGCCAGCAGCGGTACTACAGGGAGTTCTGAAGCTTTCTTT. Complete variable domain (other parts from reference TRBV11-3 and TRBJ1-1): EAGVVQSPRYKIIEKKQPVAFWCNPISGHNTLYWYLQNLGQGPELLIRYENEEAVDDSQLPKDRFSAERLKGVDSTLKIQPAELGDSAVYLCASSGTTGSSEAFFGQGTRLTVV.

Judged by abundance, this clone is medium-sized. This chain joins TRBV27 and TRBJ2-2; D may be TRBD1 (6 bases). The CDR3 consists of 14 residues. Looked up from germline, CDR1 is MNHEY and CDR2 is SMNVEV (reference sequence). Trimming took 3 bases from V and 5 from J, leaving 10 bases between them. The CDR3 reads CASSFDRFTGELFF. CDR3 DNA sequence: TGTGCCAGCAGTTTTGACAGGTTTACCGGGGAGCTGTTTTTT.

This clone was found many times. The chain employs TRBV6-1 and TRBJ2-5; the match to TRBD2 covers 7 bases. The CDR3 totals 14 residues. Germline V gene sequence: CDR1 MNHNS, CDR2 SASEGT. V was clipped by 6 bases and J by 3 bases; unmatched bases: 7. CDR3 amino acids: CASSPVSGKETQYF. Written as DNA, the CDR3 is TGTGCCAGCAGCCCCGTAAGCGGGAAAGAGACCCAGTACTTC.

This clone was picked up many times. This chain connects TRBV11-2 to TRBJ1-1; no reliable D call. This CDR3 region has 12 residues. CDR1 and CDR2 from the germline V gene are SGHAT and FQNNGV. Trimming removed 1 base from V and 8 bases from J, with 8 bases in between. The CDR3 sequence: CASSLVSPEAFF. The DNA of the CDR3 is TGTGCCAGCAGCTTAGTAAGTCCAGAAGCTTTCTTT.

This clone was recorded a few times. This chain connects TRBV12-3 or TRBV12-4 to TRBJ2-1; TRBD1 matches at 7 bases. There are 16 residues in the CDR3. V was pared by 5 bases and J by 3 bases, with 10 bases of the junction left unmatched. CDR3 loop: CASSPMTGKDYNEQFF. CDR3 sequence (DNA): TGTGCCAGCAGTCCAATGACAGGGAAAGACTACAATGAGCAGTTCTTC.

This clone was counted many times. The rearrangement joins TRBV30 to TRBJ2-1; D remains ambiguous. Deletions cut 1 base from V and 2 bases from J, with 12 bases between. The CDR3 sequence is 15 residues long. The V gene's germline CDR1 is GTSNPN and CDR2 SVGIG (reference sequence). CDR3: CAWSEVGNTYNEQFF. The CDR3 nucleotides read TGTGCCTGGAGTGAAGTGGGAAACACCTACAATGAGCAGTTCTTC.

This clone was observed at least ten times. Other DNA sequences in the same sample also yield this CDR3. Here the CDR3 DNA reads TGTGCCAGCAGTTTGGACCTTAACTATGGCTACACCTTC. This sequence encodes CASSLDLNYGYTF. V gene TRBV28 combines with J gene TRBJ1-2; D ambiguous. This CDR3 contains 13 residues. V lost 3 bases and J lost 1, with 6 bases in between. CDR1 is MDHEN, CDR2 SYDVKM, per germline.

The chain is built from TRBV5-8 and TRBJ1-5; the D is unclear. V shed 4 bases and J shed 3 bases, with 11 bases lying between them. CDR3 length: 14 residues. CDR1 SGHTS and CDR2 YDEGEE come from the germline V gene. This chain's CDR3 is CASSRWCINQPQHF. The CDR3 bases are TGTGCCAGCAGCCGCTGGTGTATCAATCAGCCCCAGCATTTT.

A word on this clone: The junction departs from the called germline gene at one end, perhaps through a read error. The chain carries TRBV11-2 and TRBJ2-7; unclear D gene. Germline V gene data show CDR1 as SGHAT and CDR2 as FQNNGV. This CDR3 region has 15 residues. DNA for the CDR3: TGTGCCAGCAGCTTATGTCGGATGTCGTCCTACGAGCAGTACTTT. Translated: CASSLCRMSSYEQYF.

This clone was counted at least ten times. V and J are TRBV7-7 and TRBJ2-5, with 7 bases matching TRBD1. The V gene end was trimmed by 3 bases and the J gene end by 2 bases; junction bases not matched to a gene: 3. Germline V gene sequence: CDR1 SSHAT, CDR2 FNYEAQ (reference sequence). There are 14 residues in the CDR3. CDR3 residues: CASSFTGAQETQYF. The CDR3, as DNA: TGTGCCAGCAGCTTCACAGGGGCGCAAGAGACCCAGTACTTC.

Worth noting for this clone: This may arise from a read error, as a much more abundant clone is one base away. V usage is TRBV7-9 and J usage is TRBJ2-3; D gene unclear. The CDR3 loop spans 13 amino acids. Germline CDR1 and CDR2: SEHNR and FQNEAQ (reference sequence). V was trimmed by 7 bases and J by 6 bases, leaving 14 bases between them. CDR3 in DNA: TGTGCCAGCATGCTTCCTAAGGAGGATACGCAGTATTTT. This gives the protein CASMLPKEDTQYF. The variable domain in full, with the rest retrieved from reference TRBV7-9 and TRBJ2-3, is DTGVSQNPRHKITKRGQNVTFRCDPISEHNRLYWYRQTLGQGPEFLTYFQNEAQLEKSRLLSDRFSAERPKGSFSTLEIQRTEQGDSAMYLCASMLPKEDTQYFGPGTRLTVL.

Ten or more counts support this clone. This chain links TRBV7-9 with TRBJ2-7; D is uncertain. Germline CDR1 reads SEHNR; CDR2 reads FQNEAQ (reference sequence). Trimming left V 10 bases short and J 5 bases short, with 9 bases between. This CDR3 region has 10 residues. CDR3 in amino acids: CATSVNEQYF. The CDR3 coding sequence is TGTGCCACCTCAGTAAACGAGCAGTACTTC.

The chain links TRBV30 to TRBJ1-1, with no clear D. This CDR3 comprises 10 residues. Germline V CDR1 and CDR2: GTSNPN, SVGIG (reference sequence). V was shortened by 7 bases and J by 5 bases, with 8 bases between the two germline ends. The CDR3 reads CASIRTEAFF. The CDR3 DNA reads as TGTGCCTCGATTCGAACTGAAGCTTTCTTT.

This clone was observed many times. The genes are TRBV29-1 and TRBJ1-2; 7 bases are a match to TRBD1. Germline V lookup: CDR1 SQVTM, CDR2 ANQGSEA. The trim removed 2 bases at V and 7 bases at J, leaving 7 bases unmatched. The CDR3 totals 13 residues. The CDR3 DNA reads as TGCAGCGTTGAATTTCAGGGGACAGCTGGCTACACCTTC. It translates to CSVEFQGTAGYTF.

This clone was seen many times. The chain has TRBV5-1 and TRBJ1-2, with a tentative D call TRBD1 (6 bases). Germline V gene sequence: CDR1 SGHRS, CDR2 YFSETQ. The CDR3 runs to 12 residues. Between the trimmed V and J ends, which lost 4 bases and 13 bases, there was a span of 17 bases. CDR3: CASSAGQALSTF. The CDR3 nucleotides read TGCGCCAGCAGCGCGGGACAAGCCCTTAGCACCTTC.

The chain employs TRBV5-1 and TRBJ2-3; D may match TRBD1 or TRBD2 (6 bases each). The germline CDR1 and CDR2 sequences are SGHRS and YFSETQ. The CDR3 covers 17 residues. Trimming stripped 1 base from V and 3 bases from J, with 18 bases between. The CDR3 DNA sequence: TGCGCCAGCAGCTTGTTCTCTAGCTGGGGGGCTACAGATACGCAGTATTTT. It translates to CASSLFSSWGATDTQYF.

This clone counts as medium-sized (0.01 to 0.1%). V gene TRBV6-1 combines with J gene TRBJ2-7, with 9 bases that match TRBD1. Trimming took 5 bases from V and 6 from J; bases not matched to a gene: 2. The CDR3 runs 12 residues. Germline V CDR1 and CDR2: MNHNS, SASEGT. This CDR3 is CASSWGQGEQYF. Written as DNA, the CDR3 is TGTGCCAGCAGTTGGGGACAGGGCGAGCAGTACTTC.

This clone is medium-sized. CDR3 in amino acids: CATSVLAGGPNEQFF. The CDR3 region has the DNA TGTGCCACCTCAGTGCTAGCGGGAGGGCCCAATGAGCAGTTCTTC. The chain carries TRBV6-1 and TRBJ2-1; 12 nucleotides align to TRBD2. The CDR3 has 15 amino acids. J gave up 6 bases and V 10 bases, and 10 bases lay outside the gene matches. CDR1 is MNHNS, CDR2 SASEGT, per germline.